This section outlines one TCR beta chain sequence together with its context. In its sample, this clone was seen a few times. Its antigen remains unidentified. No much larger clonotype is one base removed from it; base qualities were not supplied. From each donor, a single peripheral blood sample of 100 to 150 mL on average was drawn into heparinised tubes. A BD FACSAria II was used to sort naive, central memory, regulatory and stem cell-like memory CD4+ T cells with a panel that included CD45RO, CCR7, CD25, CD127, CD95 and CD27. All sorted populations exceeded 95% purity. PBMCs were isolated right away by Lymphoprep density gradient centrifugation and were stained directly, without culture. So that batch effects would be minimized, each experiment stained and sorted samples in pairs, pairing one healthy donor with one patient. These data come from a study of beta chain features in type 1 diabetes (dated by TCRdb to the late 2010s). Describing the broader study: No differences in mean age, gender distribution, total cell number or subset yield were found between patients and healthy donors. Across all samples, about 110 million sorted cells were examined, and cell number per subset correlated strongly with RNA yield. The study compared TCRB repertoires of sorted circulating CD4+ T cell subsets between recently diagnosed type 1 diabetes patients and matched healthy donors. Regulatory and stem cell-like memory subsets were isolated from only 8 patients and roughly 8 healthy donors, whereas naive and central memory subsets came from all 30 or so donors.

The High Capacity cDNA Reverse Transcription Kit was used to reverse transcribe all of the isolated RNA, meaning that expressed TCRB transcripts were what got sequenced. Deep immunoSEQ sequencing was performed on naive, central memory and regulatory T cell samples, with an average of about 3.6 million total reads per sample. After sorted cells were lysed in RLT buffer, RNA was extracted with DNase-treated RNeasy Micro or Mini kits, with the choice depending on cell number. To prevent cross-contamination, each cell subset was processed individually, whereas patient and healthy donor samples were processed jointly. The immunoSEQ multiplex PCR was used to amplify TCRB sequences from cDNA, yielding 87-bp fragments that span the CDR3 region. Amplicons were sequenced on the Illumina HiSeq platform. On the study's bioinformatics: PCR bias was computationally corrected using synthetic template baselines, reads within Hamming distance 2 were collapsed, and singletons that could not be merged were discarded. Reads were aligned against IMGT to assign V, D and J genes, CDR3 length and insertions or deletions at six rearrangement sites. Within each subset, clonotype counts were normalized to sorted cell number, and only after that were true diversity and Gini coefficients computed with the tcR R package. The overlap coefficient, calculated on TCRB nucleotide sequences, was used to quantify repertoire sharing. As a proxy for the pre-selection repertoire, out-of-frame TCRB sequences from naive cells were analyzed. TCRdb re-hosts the immuneACCESS table, in-frame sequences only. Its copies lack some clones; in the studies checked, an unresolved V gene accounts for under half of them, and the cause for the rest is not known. D and trimming were read from the DNA, whereas the V and J calls and clone size are those reported in that table. This sample gives some 400,000 clones in total; around 15% of them show up just once. Clones ranked in the top ten supply 0.019% of the sample.

Counted from cysteine to phenylalanine, this CDR3 has 15 amino acids. CDR3 DNA only is kept here, 45 bases in frame from base 1. From a lookup of the germline V gene, CDR1 and CDR2 are SGHTA and FQGTGA. Trimming removed 6 bases from V and 1 base from J; the gene matches leave 7 bases unexplained. The full study reports these points: HLA sub-analyses involved small numbers of individuals, so any influence of HLA type on TCRB rearrangement remained unresolved. The naive, central memory and regulatory TCRB repertoires appeared to resemble one another more closely among patients than among healthy donors. Because cDNA was sequenced instead of genomic DNA, highly expressing activated cells could be over-represented, though the groups showed no difference in activation or CD3 levels. At VDJ recombination sites, patients with type 1 diabetes made fewer insertions and deleted more nucleotides, a pattern implying thymic rearrangement abnormalities. Type 1 diabetes patients showed a moderate but significant shortening of TCRB CDR3 length in all four CD4+ subsets. Shorter templates might be favored by PCR, yet because patient and control samples were amplified and corrected together, any such skew would affect both groups equally.

The origin of this receptor is a woman between 18 and 30 years old in good health. Recombination linked TRBV7-3 to TRBJ2-7; the junction holds 9 bases that match TRBD2. The sequencing input was naive CD4+ T cells from blood. According to the study, the label for this sample's cell subset or site signals: true naive CD4+ T cells. The CDR3 sequence is CASRQAGGPSYEQYF. The DNA reads as follows: TGTGCCAGCAGACAAGCGGGAGGTCCGTCCTACGAGCAGTACTTC.